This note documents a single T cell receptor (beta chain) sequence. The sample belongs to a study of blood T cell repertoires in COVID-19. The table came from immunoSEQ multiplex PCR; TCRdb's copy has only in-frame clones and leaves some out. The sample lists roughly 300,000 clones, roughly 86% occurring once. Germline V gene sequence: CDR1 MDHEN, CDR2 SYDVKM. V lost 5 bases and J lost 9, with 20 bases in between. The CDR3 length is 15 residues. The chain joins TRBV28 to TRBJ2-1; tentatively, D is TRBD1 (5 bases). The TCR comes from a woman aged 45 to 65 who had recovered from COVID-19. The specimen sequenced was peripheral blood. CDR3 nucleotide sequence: TGTGCCAGCAGTAGGGGCAGGGTAGGCATCGGTGAGCAGTTCTTC. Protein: CASSRGRVGIGEQFF.